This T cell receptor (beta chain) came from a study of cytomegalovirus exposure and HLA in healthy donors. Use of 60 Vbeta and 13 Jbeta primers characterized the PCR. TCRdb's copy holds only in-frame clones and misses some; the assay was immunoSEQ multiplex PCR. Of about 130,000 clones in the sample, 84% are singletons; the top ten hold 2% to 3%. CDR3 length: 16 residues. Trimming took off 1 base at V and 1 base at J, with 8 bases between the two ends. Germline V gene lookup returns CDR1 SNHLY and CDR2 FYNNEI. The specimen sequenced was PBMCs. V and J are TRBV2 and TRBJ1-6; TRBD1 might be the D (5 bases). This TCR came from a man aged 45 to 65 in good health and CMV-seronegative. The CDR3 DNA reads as TGTGCCAGCAGTGAAGGTGGGGCATCCTATAATTCACCCCTCCACTTT. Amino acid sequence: CASSEGGASYNSPLHF.